The T cell receptor (beta chain) described here comes from a study of cytomegalovirus exposure and HLA in healthy donors. Trimming pared 1 base from V and 5 bases from J, leaving 8 bases between. This CDR3 has 13 residues. Germline V gene sequence: CDR1 SEHNR, CDR2 FQNEAQ (reference sequence). 13 Jbeta primers and 60 Vbeta primers were used for the PCR. Data came from immunoSEQ multiplex PCR; TCRdb stores just in-frame clones and leaves some out. The sample lists about 110,000 clones, over 60% seen once, with over 8% in the top ten. As for this clone: Its antigen is not identified.

Regarding the study as a whole: TCR beta chain V- and J-gene trimming was linked, in a later analysis, to a missense variant in DCLRE1C. Sequencing probably produced one cluster of sequence variants that were highly shared.

The origin of this receptor is a man in his forties or fifties in good health and CMV-seropositive. The chain employs TRBV7-9 and TRBJ1-1; D ambiguous. The sample was PBMCs. The DNA for the CDR3 is TGTGCCAGCAGCTTAGAGCTCCGGACTGAAGCTTTCTTT. Its protein product is CASSLELRTEAFF.